This paragraph reports one T cell receptor beta chain. The entry originates in a study of blood T cell repertoires in COVID-19. Overall study context: Italy, Spain and the United States were the sources of the convalescent and acute COVID-19 samples. In each case, the material was cDNA or gDNA derived from T cells, B-cell-depleted T cells, or PBMCs.

In the original processing: For nucleated cells, counts were estimated from reference gene primer amplification. The table came from immunoSEQ multiplex PCR; TCRdb's copy has only in-frame clones and leaves some out. D and trimming come from the DNA, and the V and J calls and clone size come from that table. The sample records about 110,000 clones, over 65% being singletons. The germline gives CDR1 SGHTA, CDR2 FQGNSA. Trimming took 2 bases from V and 6 from J, leaving 17 bases between them. The length of the CDR3 is 15 residues. Material: peripheral blood. This clonotype was sampled from a woman in her thirties or forties with acute or convalescent COVID-19. This chain joins TRBV7-2 and TRBJ2-7, with D tentatively TRBD2 (5 bases). CDR3 coding DNA: TGTGCCAGCAGCTTACTGCCCGCCATCGGGGTCGAGCAGTACTTC. Its translation is CASSLLPAIGVEQYF.